This T cell receptor (beta chain) was found in a study of T cell clones after liver transplantation. Data came from immunoSEQ multiplex PCR; TCRdb stores just in-frame clones and leaves some out. The profile shows roughly 20,000 clones, 80% of them singletons. CD3+CD4+ and CD3+CD8+ cells were FACS-sorted from thawed unstimulated PBMCs. The junction had 11 bases not matched to a gene; V was cut back by 5 bases and J by 4 bases. The V gene's germline CDR1 is SGHTA and CDR2 FQGNSA. The CDR3 is 16 residues long. This material consisted of CD8+ T cells from blood, taken less than 50 months after liver transplant. The chain combines TRBV7-2 with TRBJ1-5; 7 bases agree with TRBD1. The clonotype originates from a human patient who received a liver transplant. T cells may partly derive from the graft donor. This chain's CDR3 is CASSTLLGTENQPQHF. CDR3 DNA sequence: TGTGCCAGCAGCACTCTCCTCGGGACAGAGAATCAGCCCCAGCATTTT.